Below are 5 T cell receptor beta chains sequenced from a single sample in a study of cytomegalovirus exposure and HLA in healthy donors. Repertoires were generated with immunoSEQ multiplex PCR, while TCRdb's copy carries only in-frame clones and drops some. The sample yields approximately 150,000 clones, approximately 86% seen once. The sequenced sample consisted of PBMCs. The receptors derive from a man younger than 35 in good health and CMV-seropositive.

In this sample, this clone turned up once. This sequence joins TRBV7-6 and TRBJ2-3; D gene ambiguous. V lost 0 bases and J lost 4, with 8 bases in between. The V gene's germline CDR1 is SGHVS and CDR2 FNYEAQ. The CDR3 runs 14 residues. CDR3 nucleotide sequence: TGTGCCAGCAGCTTAGCGCTAATTTCAGATACGCAGTATTTT. It yields the protein CASSLALISDTQYF.

The rearrangement uses TRBV14 and TRBJ2-7; weak D call: TRBD2 (5 bases). The V end was cut by 1 base, the J end by 0 bases, with 10 bases between. This CDR3 is built from 15 residues. Germline V CDR1 and CDR2: SGHDN, FVKESK. This CDR3 reads CASSQGIGLSYEQYF. The DNA of the CDR3 is TGTGCCAGCAGCCAAGGGATTGGACTCTCCTACGAGCAGTACTTC.

The V gene is TRBV30, the J gene TRBJ2-5; maybe TRBD2 (6 bases). The germline CDR1 and CDR2 sequences are GTSNPN and SVGIG (reference sequence). V dropped 4 bases and J dropped 4 bases, with 13 bases sitting between them. The CDR3 consists of 13 residues. CDR3 nucleotides: TGTGCCTGGATGGTCGAGGGAGGAGAGACCCAGTACTTC. Protein sequence: CAWMVEGGETQYF.

This clone is a singleton in its sample. The V and J genes are TRBV10-2 and TRBJ2-7; the D gene is possibly TRBD2 (5 bases). CDR3 length: 13 residues. V was pared by 3 bases and J by 7 bases, with 13 bases between. From germline, CDR1 is WSHSY and CDR2 SAAADI. CDR3 DNA sequence: TGCGCCAGCAGTGACCAACACCCGGGGGAGCAGTACTTC. Translated: CASSDQHPGEQYF.

This chain connects TRBV7-9 to TRBJ2-5; D gene uncertain. Germline CDR1 SEHNR, CDR2 FQNEAQ (reference sequence). This CDR3 comprises 14 residues. With 1 base removed from V and 7 bases from J, the gap between germline ends came to 13 bases. The CDR3: CASSLGGGSGTQYF. CDR3 nucleotides: TGTGCCAGCAGCTTAGGCGGCGGTTCTGGGACCCAGTACTTC.